This paragraph reports one T cell receptor (beta chain). The record originates from a study of blood T cell repertoires in COVID-19. Study overall: COVID-19 samples, acute and convalescent, were from the United States, Italy and Spain. T cells, B-cell-depleted T cells, or PBMCs provided the cDNA or gDNA that served as material.

In the authors' workflow: Nucleated cell number was recorded as an estimate derived from reference gene primer amplification. Profiling relied on immunoSEQ multiplex PCR, and the TCRdb table lists in-frame clones only, not all of them. D and trimming come from the DNA, and the V and J calls and clone size come from that table. The sample contains about 120,000 clones, roughly four fifths of which appear only once. The CDR3 sequence is 15 residues long. V shed 4 bases, J shed 4 bases, and the junction held 6 bases outside the gene matches. Per germline, CDR1 KGHDR and CDR2 SFDVKD. V usage is TRBV24-1 and J usage is TRBJ2-1, with 7 positions matching TRBD2. This sequence was found in a man in his 60s with acute or convalescent COVID-19. Sequenced material: peripheral blood. As DNA, the CDR3 is TGTGCCACCAGTGACCCGCGGGGAGGGTACAATGAGCAGTTCTTC. It codes for CATSDPRGGYNEQFF.